A single sample gave rise to the 21 T cell receptor beta chains below, sequenced in a study of T cells in tuberculosis. Profiling relied on immunoSEQ multiplex PCR, and the TCRdb table lists in-frame clones only, not all of them. The top ten hold approximately 7.5% of the sample, which has tens of thousands of clones, about 90% seen once. The sample taken for sequencing was PBMCs. The receptors come from a donor aged 10-29 years with latent tuberculosis or without tuberculosis infection. Some clones in this sample may be carry-over from other donors' samples.

The rearrangement links TRBV4-2 to TRBJ2-7; D not resolved. Looked up from germline, CDR1 is LGHNA and CDR2 is YNFKEQ. This CDR3 has 15 residues. The V end was cut by 1 base, the J end by 3 bases, with 13 bases between. Here the CDR3 DNA reads TGTGCCAGCAGCCAAGGTCTAATTCAGGACTACGAGCAGTACTTC. Protein: CASSQGLIQDYEQYF.

V and J are TRBV5-1 and TRBJ2-7; TRBD2 is a possible D gene (5 bases). The germline gives CDR1 SGHRS, CDR2 YFSETQ. This CDR3 has 13 residues. The V end lost 4 bases, the J end lost 3 bases, and 11 bases lay between the germline ends. CDR3 region: CASSPGKLYEQYF. Here the CDR3 DNA reads TGCGCCAGCAGCCCGGGGAAACTCTACGAGCAGTACTTC.

This clone was detected only once. This chain uses TRBV29-1 with TRBJ2-3; D possibly corresponds to TRBD1 (6 bases). The CDR3 contains 15 residues. CDR1 and CDR2 (germline): SQVTM, ANQGSEA. Trimming shortened V by 0 bases and J by 0 bases, and 10 bases separated the two germline ends. The CDR3 loop is CSVEEGGSSTDTQYF. CDR3 bases: TGCAGCGTTGAAGAAGGGGGAAGTAGCACAGATACGCAGTATTTT.

This clone has a handful of counts. The genes are TRBV6-5 and TRBJ2-7; 11 bases line up with TRBD2. This CDR3 spans 14 amino acids. Germline CDR1 is MNHEY and CDR2 is SVGAGI. With V trimmed by 4 bases and J by 2 bases, 1 base remained unmatched. The CDR3 DNA reads as TGTGCCAGCAGTTCTAGCGGGGGGACCTACGAGCAGTACTTC. Translation: CASSSSGGTYEQYF.

V usage is TRBV5-1 and J usage is TRBJ2-7; 14 bases are shared with TRBD2. This CDR3 comprises 16 residues. The germline CDR1 and CDR2 sequences are SGHRS and YFSETQ. V was clipped by 7 bases and J by 4 bases; unmatched bases: 10. The CDR3 here is CASRRSGTSGGYEQYF. DNA of the CDR3: TGCGCCAGCCGCCGCTCCGGGACTAGCGGGGGATACGAGCAGTACTTC.

This clone has just one count. The CDR3 loop is CASSLKGTANYGYTF. The CDR3 nucleotides are TGTGCCAGCAGTTTAAAAGGGACAGCTAACTATGGCTACACCTTC. This chain connects TRBV27 to TRBJ1-2, with 7 positions matching TRBD1. Germline CDR1 is MNHEY and CDR2 is SMNVEV (reference sequence). The CDR3 runs to 15 residues. The V segment lost 2 bases and the J segment 0 bases; nucleotides outside the gene matches: 3.

J is TRBJ1-3 and V is TRBV28; perhaps TRBD1 as D (5 bases). Trimming removed 4 bases from V and 3 bases from J, with 10 bases in between. The CDR3 has 14 residues. The germline V gene encodes CDR1 MDHEN and CDR2 SYDVKM. CDR3 region: CASSSPTVGNTIYF. CDR3 DNA: TGTGCCAGCAGTTCCCCGACAGTTGGAAACACCATATATTTT.

V is TRBV5-1 and J is TRBJ2-2; 9 positions match TRBD2. The germline V gene encodes CDR1 SGHRS and CDR2 YFSETQ. The CDR3 is made up of 15 amino acids. Trimming at V came to 4 bases and at J to 6 bases, leaving 7 bases not matched to a gene. The chain's CDR3 is CASSVRGLAPGELFF. The CDR3 DNA is TGCGCCAGCAGCGTCCGGGGACTAGCCCCCGGGGAGCTGTTTTTT.

The chain joins TRBV19 to TRBJ1-2; TRBD1 might be the D (5 bases). The V gene's germline CDR1 is LNHDA and CDR2 SQIVND (reference sequence). CDR3 length: 15 amino acids. Trimming took 8 bases from V and 5 from J, leaving 21 bases between them. Here the CDR3 reads CASSILQGLKYGYTF. CDR3 nucleotides: TGTGCCAGTTCCATTCTTCAGGGTTTGAAGTATGGCTACACCTTC.

This rearrangement joins TRBV2 to TRBJ2-7; no firm D call. The CDR3 sequence is 11 residues long. The germline V gene encodes CDR1 SNHLY and CDR2 FYNNEI. The V end lost 5 bases, the J end lost 3 bases, and 5 bases lay between the germline ends. The CDR3 loop reads CASSPSYEQYF. Written as DNA, the CDR3 is TGTGCCAGCAGTCCTAGCTACGAGCAGTACTTC.

The chain couples TRBV19 to TRBJ2-1; the match to TRBD2 covers 10 bases. V lost 7 bases to trimming and J lost 9 bases; unmatched junction nucleotides: 12. CDR1 and CDR2 from the germline V gene are LNHDA and SQIVND (reference sequence). The CDR3 consists of 15 residues. The CDR3 coding sequence is TGTGCCAGTACACTCCTAGCGGGAGCCGACGGTGAGCAGTTCTTC. Encoded protein: CASTLLAGADGEQFF. The full variable domain, with the rest looked up from reference TRBV19 and TRBJ2-1, is DGGITQSPKYLFRKEGQNVTLSCEQNLNHDAMYWYRQDPGQGLRLIYYSQIVNDFQKGDIAEGYSVSREKKESFPLTVTSAQKNPTAFYLCASTLLAGADGEQFFGPGTRLTVL.

The chain couples TRBV9 to TRBJ2-2; 7 bases are shared with TRBD1. This CDR3 is built from 16 residues. J was trimmed by 5 bases and V by 4 bases; bases with no gene match: 11. CDR1 is SGDLS and CDR2 is YYNGEE in the germline V gene. Here the CDR3 reads CASSPYRDSQTGELFF. The CDR3 DNA reads TGTGCCAGCAGCCCATATAGGGACAGTCAGACCGGGGAGCTGTTTTTT.

This chain uses TRBV28 with TRBJ1-2; 7 positions match TRBD1. This CDR3 region has 15 residues. Germline V gives CDR1 MDHEN, CDR2 SYDVKM. The ends lost 6 bases at V and 1 base at J; junction bases unmatched: 8. CDR3 bases: TGTGCCAGCAGCCCTGGGACAGCTTATAACTATGGCTACACCTTC. Its translation is CASSPGTAYNYGYTF.

The V call is TRBV2, the J call TRBJ2-7; 11 bases map to TRBD2. Germline V CDR1 and CDR2: SNHLY, FYNNEI. The CDR3 has 16 residues. Trimming at V came to 4 bases and at J to 5 bases, leaving 10 bases not matched to a gene. The chain's CDR3 is CASSARLPSGGNEQYF. DNA for the CDR3: TGTGCCAGCAGTGCACGGCTACCTAGCGGGGGGAACGAGCAGTACTTC.

The chain employs TRBV5-1 and TRBJ1-2; TRBD1 is a possible D gene (5 bases). Germline-derived CDR1 and CDR2 are SGHRS and YFSETQ. Trimming took 3 bases from V and 2 from J, leaving 14 bases between them. The CDR3 extends over 15 amino acids. The CDR3 spells CASSSTGMKNYGYTF. CDR3 DNA sequence: TGCGCCAGCAGCTCAACAGGAATGAAGAACTATGGCTACACCTTC.

The chain couples TRBV5-1 to TRBJ2-3; 7 nucleotides match TRBD2. There are 15 residues in the CDR3. J lost 2 bases, V lost 1 base, and 4 bases had no gene match. Per germline, CDR1 SGHRS and CDR2 YFSETQ. CDR3 in DNA: TGCGCCAGCAGCTTGCTCCTAGCGGACACAGATACGCAGTATTTT. This gives the protein CASSLLLADTDTQYF.

V usage is TRBV14 and J usage is TRBJ2-3; 12 positions match TRBD1. V shed 1 base, J shed 3 bases, and the junction held 8 bases outside the gene matches. From germline, CDR1 is SGHDN and CDR2 FVKESK. There are 18 residues in the CDR3. In DNA form, the CDR3 reads TGTGCCAGCAGCCAAGTGGGGACAGGGGGCTATGGAACAGATACGCAGTATTTT. Translated, it gives CASSQVGTGGYGTDTQYF.

V and J are TRBV7-6 and TRBJ2-2, with 8 bases matching TRBD1. Germline CDR1 reads SGHVS; CDR2 reads FNYEAQ. V was clipped by 6 bases and J by 6 bases; unmatched bases: 6. The CDR3 extends over 14 amino acids. For the CDR3, the DNA is TGTGCCAGCAGTCTGGGACAGGTGGCCGGGGAGCTGTTTTTT. It is translated as CASSLGQVAGELFF.

The rearrangement links TRBV7-9 to TRBJ1-4; D call uncertain. This CDR3 has 14 residues. Trimming took off 3 bases at V and 4 bases at J, with 9 bases between the two ends. CDR1 is SEHNR, CDR2 FQNEAQ, per germline (reference sequence). The CDR3 sequence is CASSFFQDNEKLFF. Here the CDR3 DNA reads TGTGCCAGCAGCTTCTTCCAGGATAATGAAAAACTGTTTTTT.

The V call is TRBV7-8, the J call TRBJ1-6; 11 bases fit TRBD1. V shed 5 bases, J shed 10 bases, and the junction held 10 bases outside the gene matches. This CDR3 is built from 16 residues. The germline CDR1 and CDR2 sequences are SGHVS and FQNEAQ. The CDR3 bases are TGTGCCAGCAGCGTGTTCACCGGGACAGGGGGGTCACCCCTCCACTTT. It encodes CASSVFTGTGGSPLHF.

The V and J genes are TRBV2 and TRBJ2-2, with 7 bases lining up with TRBD1. J lost 4 bases, V lost 0 bases, and 8 bases had no gene match. Germline loops: CDR1 SNHLY, CDR2 FYNNEI. The CDR3 is 17 amino acids. In DNA, the CDR3 is TGTGCCAGCAGTGAAGCGGGGACAGAATGGGGCACCGGGGAGCTGTTTTTT. Encoded protein: CASSEAGTEWGTGELFF.